The clone carrying this T cell receptor beta chain came up many times. From the RACE reads, TCRdb called clonotypes with MiXCR, one entry per CDR3 protein. The repertoire has tens of thousands of distinct CDR3 sequences, roughly a tenth of them found once; the top ten carry 5% to 6.5%. Time point described: pre-sensitization, week 0. Described treatment: therapeutic diphenylcyclopropenone sensitization with weekly scalp DPC. This sample was taken from a study of human T cells and chemical hapten exposure. Per germline, CDR1 SGDLS and CDR2 YYNGEE. Losses at the gene ends were 0 bases for V and 6 bases for J; bases not matched to a gene: 5. This CDR3 has 15 amino acids.

The TCR comes from a man aged 25-45 years with alopecia areata. Some clones in this sample may be carry-over from other donors' samples. This chain uses TRBV9 with TRBJ2-5, with 10 bases matching TRBD2. Sequenced here: whole blood, sampled in connection with sensitization to the hapten diphenylcyclopropenone (DPC). The CDR3 region is CASSVGLAGEKTQYF. In nucleotides, the CDR3 is TGTGCCAGCAGCGTAGGCCTAGCGGGAGAAAAGACCCAGTACTTC.